The clone carrying this T cell receptor (beta chain) has ten or more counts. Attached unique molecular identifiers marked individual cDNA molecules. Using its own MiXCR run on the 5' RACE reads, TCRdb lists one record per CDR3 protein. Found here are about 70,000 distinct CDR3 sequences, 5% of them singletons; the top ten hold 7.3%. This sample was taken from a study of early T cells in non-severe SARS-CoV-2 infection. Study in general: Sequencing used unsorted whole-blood bulk RNA, so chains lack pairing.

The CDR3 is made up of 15 amino acids. Germline CDR1 is MNHEY and CDR2 is SMNVEV (reference sequence). V dropped 2 bases and J dropped 4; count of bases not matched to a gene: 6. The rearrangement uses TRBV27 and TRBJ2-3; TRBD2 aligns across 7 bases. This TCR came from an adult who was a healthcare worker with PCR-confirmed SARS-CoV-2 infection or an uninfected control (not recorded which). The material was whole blood, obtained at baseline. The DNA of the CDR3 is TGTGCCAGCAGTTTAATGCGGGAGACGCCAGATACGCAGTATTTT. It specifies CASSLMRETPDTQYF.